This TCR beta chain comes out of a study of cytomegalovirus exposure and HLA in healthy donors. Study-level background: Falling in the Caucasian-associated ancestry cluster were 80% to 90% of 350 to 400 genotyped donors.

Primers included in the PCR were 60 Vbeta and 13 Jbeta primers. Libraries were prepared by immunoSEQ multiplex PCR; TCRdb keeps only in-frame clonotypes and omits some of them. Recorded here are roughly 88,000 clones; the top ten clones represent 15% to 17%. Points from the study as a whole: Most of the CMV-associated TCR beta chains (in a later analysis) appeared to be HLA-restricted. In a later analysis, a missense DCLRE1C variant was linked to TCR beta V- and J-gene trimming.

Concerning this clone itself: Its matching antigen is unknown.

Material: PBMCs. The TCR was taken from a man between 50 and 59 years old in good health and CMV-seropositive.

The CDR3 coding sequence is TGCAGCGCACAGGGGGGAGGGTACAATGAGCAGTTCTTC. It codes for CSAQGGGYNEQFF. This rearrangement joins TRBV29-1 to TRBJ2-1; D is possibly TRBD1 (8 bases). The CDR3 covers 13 residues. CDR1 and CDR2 from the germline V gene are SQVTM and ANQGSEA. Between the trimmed V and J ends, which lost 7 bases and 4 bases, there was a span of 14 bases.